This is a list of T cell receptor beta chains from one sample in a study of shared clonotypes between healthy human individuals. The protocol was immunoSEQ multiplex PCR, while the TCRdb copy is restricted to in-frame clones and leaves out a portion. Of hundreds of thousands of clones in the sample, 85% to 95% were seen once. Sequenced: naive CD8+ T cells sorted from blood. The receptors here all came from a woman aged 30 to 39 in good health. The CDR3 runs from the conserved cysteine through the conserved F or W. D genes are given only for firm matches. Where a row states a size, it is once, few, many or the class of an expanded clone; other rows omit it.

j_call	v_call	clone_size	d_call	cdr3_nt	cdr3_aa
TRBJ2-2	TRBV27	-	-	TGTGCCAGCAGTTTTTCCCTTTTCCCAAGCGGGGAGCTGTTTTTT	CASSFSLFPSGELFF
TRBJ1-2	TRBV28	-	-	TGTGCCAGCAGTGCCACGGACAGCGTCTATGGCTACACCTTC	CASSATDSVYGYTF
TRBJ2-1	TRBV5-8	-	TRBD2	TGTGCCAGCAGTTTACTAGCGGGAGGCCACAATGAGCAGTTCTTC	CASSLLAGGHNEQFF
TRBJ1-5	TRBV10-1	-	-	TGCGCCAGCAGTGAGTCAGGGGGAAGGAGCAATCAGCCCCAGCATTTT	CASSESGGRSNQPQHF
TRBJ1-1	TRBV5-4	-	-	TGTGCCAGCAGCTTAACAGGGTTGGGGACTGAAGCTTTCTTT	CASSLTGLGTEAFF
TRBJ2-7	TRBV2	-	TRBD1	TGTGCCAGCAGTGAGGGACAGGGGGCCAGCTACGAGCAGTACTTC	CASSEGQGASYEQYF
TRBJ2-2	TRBV7-8	-	-	TGTGCCAGCAGCTCGAACGTTCGGGCGGCGCCGAACACCGGGGAGCTGTTTTTT	CASSSNVRAAPNTGELFF
TRBJ2-7	TRBV2	-	-	TGTGCCAGCAGTGAAAACCATCCCCCTAACGAGCAGTACTTC	CASSENHPPNEQYF
TRBJ1-5	TRBV7-9	-	TRBD1	TGTGCCAGCAGTCAGGGACAGGGGGCCCAGCATTTT	CASSQGQGAQHF
TRBJ2-7	TRBV7-6	-	TRBD2	TGTGCCAGCAGCCTTTTAGCGGGAGTAGTCGAGCAGTACTTC	CASSLLAGVVEQYF
TRBJ2-1	TRBV21-1	-	-	TGTGCCAGCAGCAAAGGCTGTGGAGGGGACTTGAATGAGCAGTTCTTC	CASSKGCGGDLNEQFF
TRBJ1-2	TRBV6-5	once	TRBD1	TGTGCCAGCAGTGGGGACAGGGGCGACGTTGGCTACACCTTC	CASSGDRGDVGYTF
TRBJ1-3	TRBV11-1	-	-	TGTGCCAGCAGCTGGCCCTCTGGAAACACCATATATTTT	CASSWPSGNTIYF
TRBJ2-4	TRBV27	-	-	TGTGCCAGCAGCCAGGGGGCCAAAAACATTCAGTACTTC	CASSQGAKNIQYF
TRBJ2-7	TRBV4-1	-	TRBD1	TGCGCCAGCAGCCAGGGGACAGGGGGCGAGTTCTACGAGCAGTACTTC	CASSQGTGGEFYEQYF
TRBJ2-7	TRBV9	-	-	TGTGCCAGCAGCCCCAATTCGGGCGGGATTAGTTACGAGCAGTACTTC	CASSPNSGGISYEQYF
TRBJ2-1	TRBV27	-	TRBD2	TGTGCCAGCAGTGCAACTCTAGCGGGAGATGAGCAGTTCTTC	CASSATLAGDEQFF
TRBJ2-1	TRBV30	-	-	TGTGCCTGGAGTCCAACTCTAGAGACTGAGCAGTTCTTC	CAWSPTLETEQFF
TRBJ2-7	TRBV9	-	TRBD2	TGTGCCAGCAGCGCGGGACTAGCGATCGAGCAGTACTTC	CASSAGLAIEQYF
TRBJ2-1	TRBV7-2	-	-	TGTGCCAGCAGCTTACAACCTAATTACAATGAGCAGTTCTTC	CASSLQPNYNEQFF
TRBJ1-2	TRBV13	-	-	TGTGCCAGCAGCCCAGGGCAGATTTATGGCTACACCTTC	CASSPGQIYGYTF
TRBJ1-1	TRBV11-2	once	-	TGTGCCAGCAGCTTAGGTCCGGGGATGAACACTGAAGCTTTCTTT	CASSLGPGMNTEAFF
TRBJ2-5	TRBV5-6	-	TRBD2	TGTGCCAGCAGCTCAGGGACTAGTGTGGAGACCCAGTACTTC	CASSSGTSVETQYF
TRBJ2-5	TRBV11-2	once	-	TGTGCCAGCAGCTTAGGGCAGGGGTTGCAAGAGACCCAGTACTTC	CASSLGQGLQETQYF
TRBJ2-3	TRBV5-4	-	TRBD2	TGTGCCAGCAGCTTGGCAGGCGGGAGTCGAGAGGCAGATACGCAGTATTTT	CASSLAGGSREADTQYF
TRBJ1-5	TRBV7-9	once	-	TGTGCCAGCAGCGCGGGCGGGTTTGGCAATCAGCCCCAGCATTTT	CASSAGGFGNQPQHF
TRBJ1-2	TRBV5-1	-	TRBD1	TGCGCCAGCAGCTTGGTGCAGGGGGGCTATGGCTACACCTTC	CASSLVQGGYGYTF
TRBJ1-4	TRBV27	once	-	TGTGCCAGCAGTTTAAGTGGCAGGCGATCAACTAATGAAAAACTGTTTTTT	CASSLSGRRSTNEKLFF
TRBJ2-5	TRBV10-3	once	TRBD2	TGTGCCATCAGTGAGTCGAGGGTGGGGACTAGCGGGGAACAAGAGACCCAGTACTTC	CAISESRVGTSGEQETQYF
TRBJ2-7	TRBV5-8	-	-	TGTGCCAGCAGCTTGGTTCCGGGGCCCTCCTACGAGCAGTACTTC	CASSLVPGPSYEQYF
TRBJ1-1	TRBV5-1	-	-	TGCGCCAGCAGCTTGAACAGGGCCATGAACACTGAAGCTTTCTTT	CASSLNRAMNTEAFF
TRBJ1-2	TRBV30	-	-	TGTGCCTGGAGCCCCCGACAGGTGCGATACTATGGCTACACCTTC	CAWSPRQVRYYGYTF
TRBJ2-1	TRBV5-4	-	TRBD2	TGTGCCAGCAGCTCCCGTGATAAACTAGCGGAGAGCTCCTACAATGAGCAGTTCTTC	CASSSRDKLAESSYNEQFF
TRBJ2-4	TRBV5-6	-	-	TGTGCCAGCAGCTTAAGTCAGACAGGAGGAAACATTCAGTACTTC	CASSLSQTGGNIQYF